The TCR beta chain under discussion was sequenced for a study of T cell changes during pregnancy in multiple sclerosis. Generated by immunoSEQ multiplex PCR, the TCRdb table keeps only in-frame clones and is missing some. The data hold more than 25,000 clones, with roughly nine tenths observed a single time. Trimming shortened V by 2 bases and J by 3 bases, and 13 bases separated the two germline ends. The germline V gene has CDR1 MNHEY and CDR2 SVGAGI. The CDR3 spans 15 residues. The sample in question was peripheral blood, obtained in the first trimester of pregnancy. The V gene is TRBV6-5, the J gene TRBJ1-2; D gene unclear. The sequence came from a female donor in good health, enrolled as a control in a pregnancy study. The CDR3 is CASSYEGNPYYGYTF. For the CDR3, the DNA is TGTGCCAGCAGTTACGAGGGCAATCCTTACTATGGCTACACCTTC.